A single sample is the source of the 20 T cell receptor beta chains below, sequenced in a study of T cell responses to AZD1222 COVID-19 vaccine. The data were produced by immunoSEQ multiplex PCR, yet TCRdb's version contains in-frame clones alone and is incomplete. This sample has some 67,000 clones, with about four fifths found just once. The source was peripheral blood, collected 28 days after the second AZD1222 dose. The receptors stem from an adult who received the AZD1222 COVID-19 vaccine.

The rearrangement uses TRBV7-9 and TRBJ1-4; D remains unclear. Germline loops: CDR1 SEHNR, CDR2 FQNEAQ (reference sequence). V was trimmed by 0 bases and J by 7 bases, leaving 15 bases between them. This CDR3 contains 16 residues. This chain's CDR3 is CASSLAGSKYGEKLFF. CDR3 nucleotides: TGTGCCAGCAGCTTAGCGGGATCCAAGTACGGTGAAAAACTGTTTTTT.

This clone has just one count. The genes are TRBV6-2 or TRBV6-3 and TRBJ2-7, with D perhaps TRBD1 (5 bases). Between the trimmed V and J ends, which lost 2 bases and 1 base, there was a span of 15 bases. CDR1 and CDR2 (germline): MNHEY, SVGEGT. The CDR3 extends over 16 amino acids. Here the CDR3 reads CASSYPSRVRSYEQYF. The CDR3, as DNA: TGTGCCAGCAGTTACCCCAGCAGGGTTAGGTCCTACGAGCAGTACTTC.

This clone was seen just once. The rearrangement uses TRBV5-4 and TRBJ1-3; 9 bases map to TRBD1. The CDR3 has 18 amino acids. The germline CDR1 and CDR2 sequences are SGHNT and YYREEE (reference sequence). The V gene end was trimmed by 1 base and the J gene end by 4 bases; junction bases not matched to a gene: 12. The CDR3 spells CASSLNIGTGQVGNTIYF. In nucleotides, the CDR3 is TGTGCCAGCAGCTTGAATATCGGGACAGGGCAAGTCGGAAACACCATATATTTT.

The V and J genes are TRBV7-6 and TRBJ2-2, with 13 bases lining up with TRBD2. Per the germline V gene, CDR1 is SGHVS and CDR2 is FNYEAQ. The CDR3 has 18 amino acids. V shed 3 bases and J 2 bases; nucleotides not matched to a gene: 6. CDR3 sequence: CASSFRLAGGPNTGELFF. CDR3 nucleotide sequence: TGTGCCAGCAGCTTCCGACTAGCGGGGGGCCCCAACACCGGGGAGCTGTTTTTT.

The chain links TRBV6-5 to TRBJ2-7, with D perhaps matching TRBD1 (5 bases). Germline V lookup: CDR1 MNHEY, CDR2 SVGAGI. The CDR3 has 13 amino acids. With 4 bases removed from V and 6 bases from J, the gap between germline ends came to 13 bases. CDR3 DNA sequence: TGTGCCAGCAGTTTATCCGGGCAGGGCGAGCAGTACTTC. This codes for CASSLSGQGEQYF.

The CDR3 is CASRPGTGDGYTF. Written as DNA, the CDR3 is TGTGCCAGCAGGCCCGGGACAGGTGACGGCTACACCTTC. The chain uses TRBV9 and TRBJ1-2; 8 bases are shared with TRBD1. Germline lookup yields CDR1 SGDLS and CDR2 YYNGEE. The CDR3 has 13 residues. Trimming at V came to 5 bases and at J to 8 bases, leaving 8 bases not matched to a gene.

This chain uses TRBV30 with TRBJ1-4; the match to TRBD1 covers 12 bases. The CDR3 consists of 13 residues. J gave up 6 bases and V 5 bases, and 1 base lay outside the gene matches. In germline, CDR1 is GTSNPN, CDR2 SVGIG (reference sequence). The CDR3 spells CAWGTGGYEKLFF. Here the CDR3 DNA reads TGTGCCTGGGGGACAGGGGGCTATGAAAAACTGTTTTTT.

This clone is a singleton in its sample. This chain connects TRBV5-1 to TRBJ1-1; TRBD1 matches 10 bases. V was pared by 0 bases and J by 3 bases, with 11 bases of the junction left unmatched. This CDR3 has 18 amino acids. Germline values: CDR1 SGHRS, CDR2 YFSETQ. The CDR3 DNA reads as TGCGCCAGCAGCTTGGAATTCCTCTTCGGGACAGGGGACACTGAAGCTTTCTTT. Translated: CASSLEFLFGTGDTEAFF. Complete variable domain (other parts from reference TRBV5-1 and TRBJ1-1): KAGVTQTPRYLIKTRGQQVTLSCSPISGHRSVSWYQQTPGQGLQFLFEYFSETQRNKGNFPGRFSGRQFSNSRSEMNVSTLELGDSALYLCASSLEFLFGTGDTEAFFGQGTRLTVV.

The V call is TRBV16, the J call TRBJ1-2; tentative D call: TRBD1 (5 bases). Per the germline V gene, CDR1 is KGHSY and CDR2 is FQNENV. This CDR3 is built from 13 residues. The V and J ends lost 4 bases and 4 bases respectively, with 10 bases between them. This chain's CDR3 is CASSLGTTYGYTF. In DNA form, the CDR3 reads TGTGCCAGCAGCCTTGGGACTACCTATGGCTACACCTTC.

This clone was detected only a few times. This chain links TRBV5-6 with TRBJ2-7, with a tentative D call TRBD1 (5 bases). CDR1 and CDR2 (germline): SGHDT, YYEEEE. The ends were cut back, 4 bases at V and 4 bases at J, with 15 bases in the middle. This CDR3 contains 14 residues. DNA for the CDR3: TGTGCCAGCAGCCCTGGGGCAGGGTGGTACGAGCAGTACTTC. As protein: CASSPGAGWYEQYF.

J is TRBJ1-1 and V is TRBV10-3, with 7 bases matching TRBD1. The CDR3 runs to 13 residues. V was clipped by 4 bases and J by 2 bases; unmatched bases: 1. Germline CDR1 is ENHRY and CDR2 is SYGVKD. CDR3 nucleotides: TGTGCCATCAGTGGACAGGGTAACACTGAAGCTTTCTTT. As protein: CAISGQGNTEAFF.

The chain employs TRBV11-2 and TRBJ2-7, with 10 bases that match TRBD1. Germline lookup yields CDR1 SGHAT and CDR2 FQNNGV. The CDR3 sequence is 15 residues long. Trimming at V came to 5 bases and at J to 5 bases, leaving 9 bases not matched to a gene. In DNA form, the CDR3 reads TGTGCCAGCAGCCCAACCTGGGGACAGGGGAACGAGCAGTACTTC. It encodes CASSPTWGQGNEQYF. The whole variable domain, filled in from reference TRBV11-2 and TRBJ2-7, reads EAGVAQSPRYKIIEKRQSVAFWCNPISGHATLYWYQQILGQGPKLLIQFQNNGVVDDSQLPKDRFSAERLKGVDSTLKIQPAKLEDSAVYLCASSPTWGQGNEQYFGPGTRLTVT.

V and J are TRBV2 and TRBJ1-2, with D perhaps TRBD1 (6 bases). Germline V gives CDR1 SNHLY, CDR2 FYNNEI. The CDR3 loop spans 14 amino acids. Trimming took off 0 bases at V and 4 bases at J, with 9 bases between the two ends. CDR3 coding DNA: TGTGCCAGCAGTGAAGCGCGGGACACCTATGGCTACACCTTC. Its translation is CASSEARDTYGYTF.

The CDR3 DNA reads TGTGCCAGCAGCGTAGGAGGTACAGGCGTTGGTTACGAGCAGTACTTC. Protein: CASSVGGTGVGYEQYF. The V gene is TRBV9, the J gene TRBJ2-7, with a possible D match to TRBD1 (5 bases). The V and J ends lost 0 bases and 4 bases respectively, with 17 bases between them. Germline V lookup: CDR1 SGDLS, CDR2 YYNGEE. The CDR3 runs 16 residues.

The chain couples TRBV19 to TRBJ2-1; the D gene is possibly TRBD2 (5 bases). V lost 7 bases, J lost 3 bases, and 19 bases lay in between. The CDR3 has 16 amino acids. The germline V gene encodes CDR1 LNHDA and CDR2 SQIVND (reference sequence). This CDR3 reads CASNDMGSGIYNEQFF. The CDR3 nucleotides are TGTGCCAGTAATGATATGGGCTCGGGGATCTACAATGAGCAGTTCTTC.

The rearrangement joins TRBV10-2 to TRBJ1-4, with D unclear. Germline CDR1 reads WSHSY; CDR2 reads SAAADI. V shed 3 bases and J shed 7 bases, with 15 bases lying between them. The CDR3 consists of 15 residues. The CDR3, as DNA: TGCGCCAGCAGTGAAGGAACAGCGGGGAGTGAAAAACTGTTTTTT. Its protein is CASSEGTAGSEKLFF.

The V and J genes are TRBV7-9 and TRBJ2-2; D is possibly TRBD2 (5 bases). Germline assignment: CDR1 SEHNR and CDR2 FQNEAQ (reference sequence). V was cut by 6 bases and J by 6 bases, with 11 bases left in between. The CDR3 covers 13 residues. CDR3 sequence reads: CASRPTISGELFF. Here the CDR3 DNA reads TGTGCCAGCAGACCGACTATTTCCGGGGAGCTGTTTTTT.

J is TRBJ1-1 and V is TRBV18; TRBD1 matches at 9 bases. Germline V gives CDR1 KGHSH, CDR2 LQKENI. The CDR3 has 16 residues. V trimming: 3 bases; J trimming: 3 bases; junction bases outside the gene matches: 8. CDR3 bases: TGTGCCAGCTCACCGCGGACAGGGGACCCAGACACTGAAGCTTTCTTT. It yields the protein CASSPRTGDPDTEAFF.

The chain recombines TRBV12-3 or TRBV12-4 with TRBJ2-1; D gene uncertain. Deletions cut 5 bases from V and 7 bases from J, with 12 bases between. The CDR3 covers 13 residues. This CDR3 reads CASSPFDQNEQFF. CDR3 nucleotides: TGTGCCAGCAGTCCCTTCGACCAGAATGAGCAGTTCTTC.

The chain joins TRBV25-1 to TRBJ1-1, with D unresolved. Germline CDR1 reads MGHDK; CDR2 reads SYGVNS. The CDR3 totals 14 residues. With 7 bases removed from V and 0 bases from J, the gap between germline ends came to 12 bases. As DNA, the CDR3 is TGTGCCAGCACCCTATATGGGCTGAACACTGAAGCTTTCTTT. Encoded protein: CASTLYGLNTEAFF.